The rows below give T cell receptor beta chains drawn from one sample of a study of T cells in Graves' hyperthyroidism and ophthalmopathy. One entry per CDR3 protein results from TCRdb running MiXCR on the multiplex PCR reads. The table includes some 400,000 distinct CDR3 sequences, more than 11% detected once. The sample comprised blood. These receptors all come from a woman in her sixties or seventies with Graves' hyperthyroidism. CDR3s include the opening cysteine and the closing phenylalanine or tryptophan. A D gene is named only where the DNA matches it firmly. Clone size is shown for a subset of rows, as once, few, many or a class of expanded clone.

j_call v_call d_call clone_size cdr3_aa cdr3_nt
TRBJ2-1 TRBV18 TRBD1 many CASSTGGTGNEQFF TGTGCCAGCTCCACCGGTGGGACAGGTAATGAGCAGTTCTTC
TRBJ1-2 TRBV29-1 TRBD1 . CSVGRDRNYGYTF TGCAGCGTGGGAAGGGACAGGAACTATGGCTACACCTTC
TRBJ1-2 TRBV3-1 . many CASSQEYRAPGYGYTF TGTGCCAGCAGCCAAGAATACAGGGCTCCGGGATATGGCTACACCTTC
TRBJ1-2 TRBV28 . many CASNDGTSYGYTF TGTGCCAGCAACGACGGGACATCCTATGGCTACACCTTC
TRBJ2-2 TRBV11-2 . many CASSLEGHGELFF TGTGCCAGCAGCTTGGAGGGCCACGGGGAGCTGTTTTTT
TRBJ2-5 TRBV18 TRBD2 many CASSPSGRAGETQYF TGTGCCAGCTCACCAAGCGGGAGGGCCGGGGAGACCCAGTACTTC
TRBJ1-2 TRBV19 . . CASSIPANYGYTF TGTGCCAGTAGTATACCAGCTAACTATGGCTACACCTTC
TRBJ2-7 TRBV20-1 . many CSAAEGSGTYEQYF TGCAGTGCCGCGGAGGGTAGCGGTACCTACGAGCAGTACTTC
TRBJ1-2 TRBV6-4 TRBD1 many CASSDSPGQGNGYTF TGTGCCAGCAGTGACTCCCCGGGACAGGGGAATGGCTACACCTTC
TRBJ2-1 TRBV28 . many CASSLSQRHPPDEQFF TGTGCCAGCAGTTTAAGTCAAAGGCACCCCCCGGATGAGCAGTTCTTC
TRBJ2-1 TRBV6-8 TRBD2 . CASTTEASGGNEQFF TGTGCCAGCACTACTGAGGCTAGCGGGGGTAATGAGCAGTTCTTC
TRBJ2-6 TRBV11-2 . many CASSFRGQRGANVLTF TGTGCCAGCAGCTTCAGGGGCCAGAGAGGGGCCAACGTCCTGACTTTC
TRBJ2-3 TRBV19 . . CASSRDRSSGTDTQYF TGTGCCAGTAGTCGGGATCGGTCAAGTGGGACAGATACGCAGTATTTT
TRBJ2-1 TRBV11-3 TRBD2 many CASSERDNSYNEQFF TGTGCCAGCAGCGAGCGGGATAACTCCTACAATGAGCAGTTCTTC
TRBJ2-1 TRBV9 . many CASRPRGGNEQFF TGTGCCAGCAGACCCAGGGGAGGGAATGAGCAGTTCTTC
TRBJ1-4 TRBV7-9 . . CASASSHRRDREKLFF TGTGCCAGCGCCTCCAGCCATCGCAGGGATCGAGAAAAACTGTTTTTT
TRBJ1-6 TRBV6-5 TRBD1 . CASSYLDRVGNSPLHF TGTGCCAGCAGTTACCTAGACAGGGTCGGTAATTCACCCCTCCACTTT
TRBJ2-7 TRBV19 TRBD1 few CASRLTGNNNYEQYF TGTGCCAGTAGGTTGACAGGGAATAACAACTACGAGCAGTACTTC
TRBJ2-7 TRBV18 . many CASSLTQFNEQYF TGTGCCAGCTCTCTTACCCAATTCAACGAGCAGTACTTC
TRBJ2-1 TRBV7-3 TRBD1 many CASSSLPGQTYNEQFF TGTGCCAGCAGCTCCCTTCCGGGACAGACCTACAATGAGCAGTTCTTC
TRBJ2-6 TRBV19 . . CASSMKYQSSGANVLTF TGTGCCAGTAGTATGAAGTACCAGTCCTCTGGGGCCAACGTCCTGACTTTC
TRBJ1-1 TRBV18 . many CASSGSSNTEAFF TGTGCCAGCTCGGGAAGCTCGAACACTGAAGCTTTCTTT
TRBJ1-2 TRBV25-1 . . CASSEGGGQGYTF TGTGCCAGCAGTGAAGGTGGAGGGCAAGGATACACCTTC
TRBJ1-3 TRBV5-1 . . CATVLRDTIYF TGCGCCACCGTTCTGAGGGACACCATATATTTT